This T cell receptor beta chain is from a study of CD8+ T cells in alopecia areata. Regarding this clone: The target antigen is unknown.

Noted treatment: oral pan-JAK inhibitor, 5-10 mg twice daily. CDR3 length: 13 amino acids. Germline CDR1 reads ENHRY; CDR2 reads SYGVKD. The V end was cut by 4 bases, the J end by 1 base, with 7 bases between. cDNA reverse transcribed from extracted RNA served as the sequencing template. Produced via immunoSEQ multiplex PCR; TCRdb's table is partial and in-frame only. The sample lists roughly 200,000 clones, 55% to 70% occurring once. Study observations and caveats: It was less clear whether patients shared TCRs than it was in mice, possibly because of HLA.

Sequencing was performed on CD4+ T cells sorted from blood, taken at week 4, from a patient treated with tofacitinib. This TCR derives from a human donor with alopecia areata. The rearrangement uses TRBV10-3 and TRBJ2-5; D is ambiguous. CDR3 sequence (DNA): TGTGCCATCAGTGTGGTAGCCCAAGAGACCCAGTACTTC. Amino acid sequence: CAISVVAQETQYF.